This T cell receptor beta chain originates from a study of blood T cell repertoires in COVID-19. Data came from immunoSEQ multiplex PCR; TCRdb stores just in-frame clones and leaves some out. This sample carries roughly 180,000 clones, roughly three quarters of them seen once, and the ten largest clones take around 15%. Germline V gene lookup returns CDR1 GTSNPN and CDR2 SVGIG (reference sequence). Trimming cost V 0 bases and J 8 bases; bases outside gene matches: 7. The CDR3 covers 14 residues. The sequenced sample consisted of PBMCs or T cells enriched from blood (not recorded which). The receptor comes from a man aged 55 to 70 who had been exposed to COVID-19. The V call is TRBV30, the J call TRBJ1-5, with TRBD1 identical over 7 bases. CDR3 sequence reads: CAWSVQGGGEPQHF. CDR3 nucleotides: TGTGCCTGGAGTGTGCAAGGGGGCGGGGAGCCCCAGCATTTT.